The 7 T cell receptor beta chains given below trace back to one sample, sequenced in a study of cytomegalovirus exposure and HLA in healthy donors. Researchers ran the PCR with 60 Vbeta and 13 Jbeta primers. Clones were read by immunoSEQ multiplex PCR, and TCRdb kept only the in-frame ones, dropping some. The data contain 95,000 to 100,000 clones, about four fifths of them singletons. Sequencing was done on a sample of PBMCs. Source of these receptors: a woman in her thirties or forties in good health and CMV-seronegative.

The chain uses TRBV7-8 and TRBJ1-1; 11 nucleotides align to TRBD1. V was clipped by 7 bases and J by 1 base; unmatched bases: 8. Germline V CDR1 and CDR2: SGHVS, FQNEAQ. The CDR3 covers 16 residues. CDR3 DNA sequence: TGTGCCAGCACCCCACGGACAGGGGGCCCGAACACTGAAGCTTTCTTT. It is translated as CASTPRTGGPNTEAFF.

A few counts support this clone. The chain combines TRBV4-2 with TRBJ2-4, with D maybe TRBD2 (6 bases). Looked up from germline, CDR1 is LGHNA and CDR2 is YNFKEQ. V was shortened by 11 bases and J by 6 bases, with 17 bases between the two germline ends. The CDR3 covers 13 residues. The DNA of the CDR3 is TGTGCCTCGGGGTCCCAGGGAGGAAACATTCAGTACTTC. This codes for CASGSQGGNIQYF.

The V gene is TRBV7-8, the J gene TRBJ2-3, with D possibly TRBD2 on 5 matching bases. Germline loops: CDR1 SGHVS, CDR2 FQNEAQ. The V end lost 5 bases, the J end lost 2 bases, and 23 bases lay between the germline ends. This CDR3 comprises 18 residues. The CDR3 DNA is TGTGCCAGCAGCCCAGGCAGTGGAGTAGCGACTTACACAGATACGCAGTATTTT. This translates into CASSPGSGVATYTDTQYF. The full variable domain, its missing parts supplied by reference TRBV7-8 and TRBJ2-3, is GAGVSQSPRYKVAKRGQDVALRCDPISGHVSLFWYQQALGQGPEFLTYFQNEAQLDKSGLPSDRFFAERPEGSVSTLKIQRTQQEDSAVYLCASSPGSGVATYTDTQYFGPGTRLTVL.

The J gene is TRBJ2-4, the V gene TRBV4-2; a possible D gene is TRBD2 (5 bases). Germline CDR1 and CDR2: LGHNA and YNFKEQ. Trimming removed 1 base from V and 9 bases from J, with 10 bases in between. This CDR3 region has 13 residues. The CDR3 here is CASSQGRESIQYF. The CDR3 nucleotides read TGTGCCAGCAGCCAAGGACGGGAAAGCATTCAGTACTTC.

The gene calls are TRBV7-2 and TRBJ2-3; D is uncertain. The CDR3 runs 14 residues. V gave up 1 base and J gave up 5 bases, with 10 bases separating them. Per the germline V gene, CDR1 is SGHTA and CDR2 is FQGNSA. In nucleotides, the CDR3 is TGTGCCAGCAGCTTAGAGTCCTCTAGAGATACGCAGTATTTT. Translated: CASSLESSRDTQYF.

The genes are TRBV7-9 and TRBJ1-4; the match to TRBD1 covers 9 bases. The CDR3 runs 14 residues. The J segment lost 6 bases and the V segment lost 5 bases, leaving 4 bases of the junction unmatched. The V gene's germline CDR1 is SEHNR and CDR2 FQNEAQ (reference sequence). The DNA for the CDR3 is TGTGCCAGCAGCCGGACAGGGGTAGATGAAAAACTGTTTTTT. This codes for CASSRTGVDEKLFF.

The rearrangement joins TRBV4-3 to TRBJ2-7; D possibly corresponds to TRBD2 (5 bases). The CDR3 spans 14 residues. V was clipped by 0 bases and J by 7 bases, with 13 bases between them. CDR1 LGHNA and CDR2 YSLEER come from the germline V gene. As DNA, the CDR3 is TGCGCCAGCAGCCAAGAGAGGCGGACGGGGGAGCAGTACTTC. It specifies CASSQERRTGEQYF.